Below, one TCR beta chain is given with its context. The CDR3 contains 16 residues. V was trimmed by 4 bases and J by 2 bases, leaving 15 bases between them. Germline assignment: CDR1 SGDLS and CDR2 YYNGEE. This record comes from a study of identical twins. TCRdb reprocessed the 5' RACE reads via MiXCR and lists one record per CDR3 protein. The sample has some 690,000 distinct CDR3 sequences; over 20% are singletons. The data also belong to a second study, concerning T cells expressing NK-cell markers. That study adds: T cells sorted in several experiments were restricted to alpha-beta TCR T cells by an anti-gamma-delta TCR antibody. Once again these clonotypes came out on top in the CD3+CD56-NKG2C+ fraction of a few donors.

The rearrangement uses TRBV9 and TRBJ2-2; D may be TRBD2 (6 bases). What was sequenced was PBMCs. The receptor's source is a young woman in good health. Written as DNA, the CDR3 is TGTGCCAGCAGCCCTTCGGCGGGGAAAAACACCGGGGAGCTGTTTTTT. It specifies CASSPSAGKNTGELFF.